These T cell receptor beta chains were read from a single sample in a study of cytomegalovirus exposure and HLA in healthy donors. Measured with immunoSEQ multiplex PCR; TCRdb has only the in-frame clones, and not every one. Of over 100,000 clones listed, more than 60% are singletons. The sequenced sample was PBMCs. These receptors all stem from a woman aged 40 to 50 in good health and CMV-seropositive. CDR3s include the opening cysteine and the closing phenylalanine or tryptophan. The D gene is left open where the match is weak. Not every row has a clone size; where given, it reads once, few, many or a size class.

j_gene: TRBJ1-4
v_gene: TRBV6-1
d_gene: NA
abundance: NA
CDR3nt: TGTGCCAGCCTGAAATACAGGGAAACTAATGAAAAACTGTTTTTT
CDR3aa: CASLKYRETNEKLFF

j_gene: TRBJ2-3
v_gene: TRBV4-2
d_gene: TRBD1
abundance: NA
CDR3nt: TGTGCCAGCAGCCAAGATGGGACAGGCACAGATACGCAGTATTTT
CDR3aa: CASSQDGTGTDTQYF

j_gene: TRBJ2-5
v_gene: TRBV18
d_gene: NA
abundance: NA
CDR3nt: TGTGCCAGCTCACCCCAACTTCGCGGCCAAGAGACCCAGTACTTC
CDR3aa: CASSPQLRGQETQYF

j_gene: TRBJ1-3
v_gene: TRBV29-1
d_gene: NA
abundance: NA
CDR3nt: TGCAGCGTTGTAGGGGCTGAAGCTGGAAACACCATATATTTT
CDR3aa: CSVVGAEAGNTIYF

j_gene: TRBJ2-1
v_gene: TRBV9
d_gene: NA
abundance: NA
CDR3nt: TGTGCCAGCAGCGCTCCTCAGAAAAACAATGAGCAGTTCTTC
CDR3aa: CASSAPQKNNEQFF

j_gene: TRBJ1-2
v_gene: TRBV5-1
d_gene: NA
abundance: NA
CDR3nt: TGCGCCAGCAGTCGGGCAGGGGTTGGCTACACCTTC
CDR3aa: CASSRAGVGYTF

j_gene: TRBJ1-2
v_gene: TRBV29-1
d_gene: TRBD1
abundance: few
CDR3nt: TGCAGCACCAGGACAGGGGGCGACGGCTACACCTTC
CDR3aa: CSTRTGGDGYTF

j_gene: TRBJ2-1
v_gene: TRBV5-1
d_gene: TRBD2
abundance: NA
CDR3nt: TGCGCCAGCAGCCCGGGACTAGCGGGCTACAATGAGCAGTTCTTC
CDR3aa: CASSPGLAGYNEQFF

j_gene: TRBJ2-7
v_gene: TRBV5-4
d_gene: NA
abundance: NA
CDR3nt: TGTGCCAGCAGCTTGGCGGGGGAGCAGTACTTC
CDR3aa: CASSLAGEQYF

j_gene: TRBJ2-7
v_gene: TRBV18
d_gene: TRBD1
abundance: NA
CDR3nt: TGTGCCAGCTCACTAGACAGGGATAGCCTTTACGAGCAGTACTTC
CDR3aa: CASSLDRDSLYEQYF

j_gene: TRBJ1-1
v_gene: TRBV6-1
d_gene: TRBD1
abundance: few
CDR3nt: TGTGCCAGCAGTAGGACAGGGACGAGTGAAGCTTTCTTT
CDR3aa: CASSRTGTSEAFF

j_gene: TRBJ2-7
v_gene: TRBV6-1
d_gene: TRBD1
abundance: NA
CDR3nt: TGTGCCAGCAGTCAGGACAGGGGCTACGAGCAGTACTTC
CDR3aa: CASSQDRGYEQYF

j_gene: TRBJ2-3
v_gene: TRBV5-4
d_gene: TRBD2
abundance: few
CDR3nt: TGTGCCAGCAGCCTTCGGACTAGCGGGGGATTTACAGATACGCAGTATTTT
CDR3aa: CASSLRTSGGFTDTQYF

j_gene: TRBJ2-1
v_gene: TRBV19
d_gene: NA
abundance: NA
CDR3nt: TGTGCCAGTAGTATCGCGACTAGGGTTGAGCAGTTCTTC
CDR3aa: CASSIATRVEQFF

j_gene: TRBJ2-3
v_gene: TRBV7-6
d_gene: NA
abundance: NA
CDR3nt: TGTGCCAGCAGGGTTAGTAGCACAGATACGCAGTATTTT
CDR3aa: CASRVSSTDTQYF

j_gene: TRBJ1-1
v_gene: TRBV15
d_gene: TRBD1
abundance: NA
CDR3nt: TGTGCCACCAGCAGACCTGACAGGGACACTGAAGCTTTCTTT
CDR3aa: CATSRPDRDTEAFF

j_gene: TRBJ1-1
v_gene: TRBV9
d_gene: NA
abundance: NA
CDR3nt: TGTGCCAGCAGCGTATTGCAGGGAGGCACTGAAGCTTTCTTT
CDR3aa: CASSVLQGGTEAFF

j_gene: TRBJ2-7
v_gene: TRBV2
d_gene: NA
abundance: NA
CDR3nt: TGTGCCAGCAGTGAAGTTAGGGAGAGCTACGAGCAGTACTTC
CDR3aa: CASSEVRESYEQYF

j_gene: TRBJ1-3
v_gene: TRBV6-1
d_gene: NA
abundance: few
CDR3nt: TGTGCCAGCAGTGGGAACAACAGGGCTTATGGAAACACCATATATTTT
CDR3aa: CASSGNNRAYGNTIYF

j_gene: TRBJ2-7
v_gene: TRBV6-1
d_gene: NA
abundance: NA
CDR3nt: TGTGCCAGCAGTCGGTGGGCCCCCTCCTACGAGCAGTACTTC
CDR3aa: CASSRWAPSYEQYF

j_gene: TRBJ2-1
v_gene: TRBV15
d_gene: TRBD2
abundance: NA
CDR3nt: TGTGCCACCAGCAGGGGAACGACCGGGACTAGCTATAGCTCCTACAATGAGCAGTTCTTC
CDR3aa: CATSRGTTGTSYSSYNEQFF

j_gene: TRBJ2-2
v_gene: TRBV6-4
d_gene: NA
abundance: NA
CDR3nt: TGTGCCAGCAGTGAGGAGGGGTCCACCGGGGAGCTGTTTTTT
CDR3aa: CASSEEGSTGELFF

j_gene: TRBJ2-7
v_gene: TRBV11-3
d_gene: TRBD1
abundance: NA
CDR3nt: TGTGCCAGCAGCTCATCGACAGGGAACTACGAGCAGTACTTC
CDR3aa: CASSSSTGNYEQYF

j_gene: TRBJ2-7
v_gene: TRBV28
d_gene: NA
abundance: NA
CDR3nt: TGTGCCAGCACCCAAGGGGCAGTGGAATACGAGCAGTACTTC
CDR3aa: CASTQGAVEYEQYF

j_gene: TRBJ2-7
v_gene: TRBV2
d_gene: TRBD2
abundance: NA
CDR3nt: TGTGCCAGCGAACTAGCGGGAGCCCAGCAGTACTTC
CDR3aa: CASELAGAQQYF

j_gene: TRBJ2-1
v_gene: TRBV5-1
d_gene: TRBD1
abundance: NA
CDR3nt: TGCGCCAGCAGCTTGGGGATCCGGACAGGATTCTCCTACAATGAGCAGTTCTTC
CDR3aa: CASSLGIRTGFSYNEQFF

j_gene: TRBJ1-2
v_gene: TRBV19
d_gene: NA
abundance: NA
CDR3nt: TGTGCCAGTAACACATGGCCAGGATTTACCTTC
CDR3aa: CASNTWPGFTF

j_gene: TRBJ2-1
v_gene: TRBV15
d_gene: TRBD2
abundance: few
CDR3nt: TGTGCCACCAGCAGAGGTCCACCGGGAGGGGTAAATGAGCAGTTCTTC
CDR3aa: CATSRGPPGGVNEQFF

j_gene: TRBJ2-2
v_gene: TRBV6-4
d_gene: NA
abundance: few
CDR3nt: TGTGCCAGCAGCCCGAATGCAGACACCGGGGAGCTGTTTTTT
CDR3aa: CASSPNADTGELFF

j_gene: TRBJ2-3
v_gene: TRBV28
d_gene: TRBD1
abundance: NA
CDR3nt: TGTGCCAGCAGTTTAAGGACAGGGACTAGCACAGATACGCAGTATTTT
CDR3aa: CASSLRTGTSTDTQYF

j_gene: TRBJ2-2
v_gene: TRBV14
d_gene: TRBD2
abundance: NA
CDR3nt: TGTGCCAGCAGGGGGACTAGCGGGAGTGTCGACACCGGGGAGCTGTTTTTT
CDR3aa: CASRGTSGSVDTGELFF

j_gene: TRBJ2-7
v_gene: TRBV6-5
d_gene: NA
abundance: few
CDR3nt: TGTGCCAGCAGTTACAATCTCTTCGACAGTCCCTACGAGCAGTACTTC
CDR3aa: CASSYNLFDSPYEQYF

j_gene: TRBJ1-2
v_gene: TRBV7-8
d_gene: NA
abundance: NA
CDR3nt: TGTGCCAGCAGCCCAGGGACCTGGAGGGGTGGCTACACCTTC
CDR3aa: CASSPGTWRGGYTF

j_gene: TRBJ1-5
v_gene: TRBV7-8
d_gene: TRBD1
abundance: once
CDR3nt: TGTGCCAGCAGCGCTGGGACAGCCGAACAGCATTTT
CDR3aa: CASSAGTAEQHF

j_gene: TRBJ2-6
v_gene: TRBV18
d_gene: NA
abundance: NA
CDR3nt: TGTGCCAGCTCACCTAAGACATCTTCTGGGGCCAACGTCCTGACTTTC
CDR3aa: CASSPKTSSGANVLTF

j_gene: TRBJ2-1
v_gene: TRBV7-6
d_gene: TRBD2
abundance: NA
CDR3nt: TGTGCCAGCAGCTCCCTAGCGGGGGCTTACAATGAGCAGTTCTTC
CDR3aa: CASSSLAGAYNEQFF

j_gene: TRBJ2-7
v_gene: TRBV10-1
d_gene: NA
abundance: once
CDR3nt: TGCGCCAGCAGTGAGAGAGGGAGCTCCTACGAGCAGTACTTC
CDR3aa: CASSERGSSYEQYF

j_gene: TRBJ2-7
v_gene: TRBV28
d_gene: TRBD2
abundance: NA
CDR3nt: TGTGCCAGCAGCCCTAACGCGGGAGCCTACGAGCAGTACTTC
CDR3aa: CASSPNAGAYEQYF

j_gene: TRBJ1-1
v_gene: TRBV5-5
d_gene: NA
abundance: NA
CDR3nt: TGTGCCAGCAGCTTGGAACAGGCCTCCAGGGGTGAAGCTTTCTTT
CDR3aa: CASSLEQASRGEAFF